These 3 T cell receptor beta chains were all obtained from the same sample, sequenced in a study of neurological immune-mediated disorders. TCRdb processed the 5' RACE reads anew with MiXCR; each CDR3 protein has one entry. The data contain approximately 50,000 distinct CDR3 sequences, around 5.3% of them singletons. The sample consisted of CD4+ T cells from blood. The receptors originated from a woman aged 18 to 35 with multiple sclerosis.

This clonotype was counted ten times or more. CDR3 DNA sequence: TGCAGTGCTAGACTACGTTTCGTAGAAGAGACCCAGTACTTC. Translating gives CSARLRFVEETQYF. The chain joins TRBV20-1 to TRBJ2-5; D not resolved. The ends were cut back, 2 bases at V and 3 bases at J, with 13 bases in the middle. From germline, CDR1 is DFQATT and CDR2 SNEGSKA (reference sequence). The CDR3 loop spans 14 amino acids.

This clonotype was seen ten or more times. This chain links TRBV10-3 with TRBJ2-4, with D perhaps being TRBD1 or TRBD2 (5 bases each). Germline V gene data show CDR1 as ENHRY and CDR2 as SYGVKD. V lost 8 bases, J lost 10 bases, and 12 bases lay in between. The CDR3 has 11 amino acids. The CDR3 nucleotides are TGTGCCATCGGCCCAGGGAGTATTCAGTACTTC. Translating it yields CAIGPGSIQYF.

This clonotype came up many times. The chain has TRBV29-1 and TRBJ2-6, with TRBD2 matching 12 bases. The CDR3 has 17 amino acids. V shed 5 bases, J shed 0 bases, and the junction held 5 bases outside the gene matches. The germline V gene has CDR1 SQVTM and CDR2 ANQGSEA. The CDR3, as DNA: TGCAGCGTTCGACTAGCGGGGGCCTTCTCTGGGGCCAACGTCCTGACTTTC. It codes for CSVRLAGAFSGANVLTF.